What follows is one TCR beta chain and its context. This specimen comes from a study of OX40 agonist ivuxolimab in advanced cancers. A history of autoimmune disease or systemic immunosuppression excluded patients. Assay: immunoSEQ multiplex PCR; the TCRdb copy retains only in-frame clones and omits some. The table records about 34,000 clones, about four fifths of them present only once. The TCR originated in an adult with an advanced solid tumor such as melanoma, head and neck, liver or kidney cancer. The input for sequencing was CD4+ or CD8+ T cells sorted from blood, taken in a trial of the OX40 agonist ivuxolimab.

Written as DNA, the CDR3 is TGTGCCAGCAGTGGGGTAATGAACACTGAAGCTTTCTTT. Protein: CASSGVMNTEAFF. This chain joins TRBV28 and TRBJ1-1; D unclear. Trimming shortened V by 5 bases and J by 0 bases, and 7 bases separated the two germline ends. The CDR3 covers 13 residues. Germline CDR1 reads MDHEN; CDR2 reads SYDVKM.